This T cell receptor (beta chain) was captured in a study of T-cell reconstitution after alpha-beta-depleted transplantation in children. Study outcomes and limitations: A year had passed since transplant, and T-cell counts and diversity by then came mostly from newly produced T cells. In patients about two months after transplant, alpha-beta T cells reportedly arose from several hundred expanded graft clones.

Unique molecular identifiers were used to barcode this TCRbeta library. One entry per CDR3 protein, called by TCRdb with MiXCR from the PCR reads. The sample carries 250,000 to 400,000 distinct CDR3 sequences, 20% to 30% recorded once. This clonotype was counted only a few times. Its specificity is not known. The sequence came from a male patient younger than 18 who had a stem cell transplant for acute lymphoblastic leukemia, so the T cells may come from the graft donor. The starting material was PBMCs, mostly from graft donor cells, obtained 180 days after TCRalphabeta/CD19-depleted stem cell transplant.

This CDR3 reads CASSPRWTGGLTGELFF. In DNA form, the CDR3 reads TGTGCCAGCAGTCCCCGGTGGACAGGGGGCCTTACCGGGGAGCTGTTTTTT. V usage is TRBV27 and J usage is TRBJ2-2, with 11 bases aligning to TRBD1. Germline loops: CDR1 MNHEY, CDR2 SMNVEV (reference sequence). The CDR3 length is 17 residues. V dropped 5 bases and J dropped 5; count of bases not matched to a gene: 10.